A single sample is the source of the 29 T cell receptor beta chains below, sequenced in a study of blood T cell repertoires in COVID-19 (TCRdb year 2020). Library method: the immunoSEQ multiplex PCR assay. TCRdb took this table from immuneACCESS and kept in-frame rearrangements with V and J called. Such tables lack part of the clones; where checked against another copy, unresolved V genes explain under half of the gap, and the rest is unexplained. The sample profile shows about 70,000 clones; more than 85% of them were found once. The ten largest clones take up 3% to 5% of the sample. Material: peripheral blood. The receptor source for this set is a man aged 65 to 79 with active COVID-19.

This clone occurred once. V gene TRBV30 combines with J gene TRBJ2-7; TRBD2 aligns across 11 bases. V shed 2 bases, J shed 5 bases, and the junction held 8 bases outside the gene matches. Germline V gene sequence: CDR1 GTSNPN, CDR2 SVGIG (reference sequence). CDR3 length: 15 amino acids. This chain's CDR3 is CAWSSGTSGDNEQYF. CDR3 sequence (DNA): TGTGCCTGGAGTTCCGGGACTAGCGGAGATAACGAGCAGTACTTC. The full variable domain, in which reference TRBV30 and TRBJ2-7 provide the parts outside the CDR3, is SQTIHQWPATLVQPVGSPLSLECTVEGTSNPNLYWYRQAAGRGLQLLFYSVGIGQISSEVPQNLSASRPQDRQFILSSKKLLLSDSGFYLCAWSSGTSGDNEQYFGPGTRLTVT.

This CDR3 reads CASSRRGSTDTQYF. The DNA for the CDR3 is TGTGCCAGCAGTCGGAGGGGCAGCACAGATACGCAGTATTTT. This chain joins TRBV6-5 and TRBJ2-3; D is possibly TRBD2 (6 bases). V lost 5 bases and J lost 0, with 9 bases in between. The CDR3 extends over 14 amino acids. Germline V gene data show CDR1 as MNHEY and CDR2 as SVGAGI.

The chain couples TRBV6-8 to TRBJ1-6, with a weak D call TRBD1 (6 bases). The CDR3 covers 17 residues. From germline, CDR1 is MNHGY and CDR2 SAAAGT. V was clipped by 8 bases and J by 3 bases, with 20 bases between them. CDR3 DNA sequence: TGTGCCAGCCGCGACAGGCTCAATGTAAACTATAATTCACCCCTCCACTTT. This encodes CASRDRLNVNYNSPLHF.

V usage is TRBV7-2 and J usage is TRBJ2-1, with 13 bases lining up with TRBD2. J lost 8 bases, V lost 5 bases, and 12 bases had no gene match. The CDR3 is 17 amino acids. Germline V gene sequence: CDR1 SGHTA, CDR2 FQGNSA. The CDR3 loop reads CASSPPGLAGTGDEQFF. For the CDR3, the DNA is TGTGCCAGCAGCCCCCCGGGACTAGCGGGAACCGGGGATGAGCAGTTCTTC.

The chain recombines TRBV11-2 with TRBJ2-3, with 10 positions matching TRBD2. The CDR3 covers 17 residues. V lost 4 bases, J lost 4 bases, and 11 bases stayed unmatched. From germline, CDR1 is SGHAT and CDR2 FQNNGV. The CDR3 DNA reads TGTGCCAGCAGCTCTCGGTCCGGGACTAGCGAGTCAGATACGCAGTATTTT. Translated: CASSSRSGTSESDTQYF.

The chain links TRBV2 to TRBJ2-7; 11 bases match TRBD1. The CDR3 spans 13 residues. CDR1 and CDR2 from the germline V gene are SNHLY and FYNNEI. CDR3 bases: TGTGGGACAGGGGGCCTGGGGGCCTACGAGCAGTACTTC. It yields the protein CGTGGLGAYEQYF.

The chain employs TRBV30 and TRBJ2-7, with D perhaps matching TRBD2 (6 bases). Germline V gene sequence: CDR1 GTSNPN, CDR2 SVGIG (reference sequence). This CDR3 comprises 13 residues. V was clipped by 3 bases and J by 3 bases, with 12 bases between them. The CDR3 protein is CAWSGVAVYEQYF. The DNA of the CDR3 is TGTGCCTGGAGCGGGGTAGCGGTCTACGAGCAGTACTTC.

The V gene is TRBV15, the J gene TRBJ1-1; D is possibly TRBD1 (5 bases). This CDR3 is 15 amino acids long. CDR1 and CDR2 from the germline V gene are LNHNV and YYDKDF (reference sequence). V was shortened by 8 bases and J by 0 bases, with 16 bases between the two germline ends. The chain's CDR3 is CATRRASGVNTEAFF. Here the CDR3 DNA reads TGTGCCACCCGACGGGCCTCGGGGGTGAACACTGAAGCTTTCTTT.

The CDR3 DNA follows: TGTGCCTGGGACAGGGGGCGGGCTGGGGCCAACGTCCTGACTTTC. Its translation: CAWDRGRAGANVLTF. The chain carries TRBV30 and TRBJ2-6, with TRBD1 identical over 10 bases. This CDR3 is 15 amino acids long. J was trimmed by 2 bases and V by 5 bases; bases with no gene match: 3. Germline V CDR1 and CDR2: GTSNPN, SVGIG (reference sequence).

The J gene is TRBJ1-3, the V gene TRBV30; the D is unclear. The CDR3 length is 15 residues. V shed 0 bases and J shed 0 bases, with 9 bases lying between them. Germline loops: CDR1 GTSNPN, CDR2 SVGIG (reference sequence). This CDR3 is CAWSVQKPSGNTIYF. The CDR3 region has the DNA TGTGCCTGGAGTGTACAGAAACCCTCTGGAAACACCATATATTTT. Full variable domain (rest looked up from reference TRBV30 and TRBJ1-3): SQTIHQWPATLVQPVGSPLSLECTVEGTSNPNLYWYRQAAGRGLQLLFYSVGIGQISSEVPQNLSASRPQDRQFILSSKKLLLSDSGFYLCAWSVQKPSGNTIYFGEGSWLTVV.

The chain joins TRBV29-1 to TRBJ1-2; D may be TRBD1 (6 bases). The CDR3 has 12 amino acids. Germline CDR1 reads SQVTM; CDR2 reads ANQGSEA. V was trimmed by 7 bases and J by 8 bases, leaving 17 bases between them. The CDR3 DNA is TGCAGCGCTGCAGGGACATCGGGGGGCTACACCTTC. Its protein product is CSAAGTSGGYTF.

The chain employs TRBV6-2 or TRBV6-3 and TRBJ1-2; D might be TRBD1 (5 bases). From germline, CDR1 is MNHEY and CDR2 SVGEGT. Trimming shortened V by 0 bases and J by 2 bases, and 10 bases separated the two germline ends. This CDR3 region has 15 residues. CDR3 bases: TGTGCCAGCAGTTACTCGACGACAGCCAACTATGGCTACACCTTC. This sequence encodes CASSYSTTANYGYTF.

The chain is built from TRBV28 and TRBJ2-4; weak D call: TRBD1 (8 bases). The CDR3 contains 14 residues. V shed 6 bases and J shed 8 bases, with 17 bases lying between them. Germline assignment: CDR1 MDHEN and CDR2 SYDVKM. CDR3 in DNA: TGTGCCAGCAGCCCCACAGGGGGGGGAGACATTCAGTACTTC. Translating gives CASSPTGGGDIQYF.

The rearrangement links TRBV28 to TRBJ1-2, with D possibly being TRBD1 (6 bases). Trimming shortened V by 10 bases and J by 4 bases, and 10 bases separated the two germline ends. Per the germline V gene, CDR1 is MDHEN and CDR2 is SYDVKM. The CDR3 length is 11 residues. CDR3 amino acids: CATVRGYGYTF. The CDR3 DNA sequence: TGTGCCACCGTCAGGGGCTATGGCTACACCTTC.

The chain employs TRBV14 and TRBJ2-1; 9 bases match TRBD2. CDR1 and CDR2 (germline): SGHDN, FVKESK. V lost 3 bases and J lost 9; bases outside the gene matches: 9. This CDR3 contains 15 residues. The CDR3 nucleotides are TGTGCCAGCAGCCACCCCTGGGGCGGGAGGGGTGAGCAGTTCTTC. Protein sequence: CASSHPWGGRGEQFF. The full variable domain, in which reference TRBV14 and TRBJ2-1 provide the parts outside the CDR3, is EAGVTQFPSHSVIEKGQTVTLRCDPISGHDNLYWYRRVMGKEIKFLLHFVKESKQDESGMPNNRFLAERTGGTYSTLKVQPAELEDSGVYFCASSHPWGGRGEQFFGPGTRLTVL.

In its sample, this clone was seen a few times. The chain uses TRBV7-6 and TRBJ1-1; no reliable D call. Trimming took 5 bases from V and 2 from J, leaving 9 bases between them. This CDR3 is 13 amino acids long. The germline V gene has CDR1 SGHVS and CDR2 FNYEAQ. CDR3 region: CASSPRENTEAFF. CDR3 in DNA: TGTGCCAGCAGCCCCCGGGAAAACACTGAAGCTTTCTTT. The full variable domain, its missing parts supplied by reference TRBV7-6 and TRBJ1-1, is GAGVSQSPRYKVTKRGQDVALRCDPISGHVSLYWYRQALGQGPEFLTYFNYEAQQDKSGLPNDRFSAERPEGSISTLTIQRTEQRDSAMYRCASSPRENTEAFFGQGTRLTVV.

The gene calls are TRBV18 and TRBJ2-1, with TRBD2 matching over 11 bases. The CDR3 consists of 16 residues. CDR1 KGHSH and CDR2 LQKENI come from the germline V gene. V shed 6 bases, J shed 6 bases, and the junction held 10 bases outside the gene matches. The CDR3 DNA follows: TGTGCCAGCTCGCCCCCGGGACTAGCGGCCTTCAATGAGCAGTTCTTC. Translated, it gives CASSPPGLAAFNEQFF.

V and J are TRBV7-2 and TRBJ2-7; TRBD1 matches at 11 bases. The germline CDR1 and CDR2 sequences are SGHTA and FQGNSA. V dropped 5 bases and J dropped 4; count of bases not matched to a gene: 7. The CDR3 has 15 residues. CDR3 residues: CASSPDRDRGYEQYF. DNA for the CDR3: TGTGCCAGCAGCCCAGACCGGGACAGGGGGTACGAGCAGTACTTC.

CDR3 region: CASSTEGAGGYGYTF. As DNA, the CDR3 is TGTGCCAGTAGTACGGAGGGGGCTGGGGGCTATGGCTACACCTTC. J is TRBJ1-2 and V is TRBV19, with 7 bases lining up with TRBD1. Trimming took 4 bases from V and 4 from J; bases not matched to a gene: 9. Germline CDR1 is LNHDA and CDR2 is SQIVND (reference sequence). The CDR3 extends over 15 amino acids.

This chain connects TRBV19 to TRBJ2-6; 9 bases map to TRBD1. Unmatched junction bases numbered 2, after V lost 7 bases and J lost 1 base. Germline V gives CDR1 LNHDA, CDR2 SQIVND (reference sequence). The CDR3 totals 15 residues. The CDR3 region is CASTGTGSGANVLTF. The CDR3 bases are TGTGCCAGTACCGGGACAGGGTCTGGGGCCAACGTCCTGACTTTC.

The genes are TRBV11-3 and TRBJ2-2; TRBD1 might be the D (5 bases). Per germline, CDR1 SGHNT and CDR2 YENEEA. This CDR3 is 15 amino acids long. Trimming pared 5 bases from V and 3 bases from J, leaving 13 bases between. This CDR3 is CASSPPGRDTGELFF. The CDR3 DNA reads as TGTGCCAGCAGCCCCCCGGGCAGGGACACCGGGGAGCTGTTTTTT.

The V gene is TRBV6-5, the J gene TRBJ2-1; D unclear. With 5 bases removed from V and 4 bases from J, the gap between germline ends came to 9 bases. This CDR3 comprises 13 residues. Germline V CDR1 and CDR2: MNHEY, SVGAGI. The CDR3 is CASSPGPYNEQFF. In nucleotides, the CDR3 is TGTGCCAGCAGTCCGGGTCCTTACAATGAGCAGTTCTTC.

This chain links TRBV5-6 with TRBJ2-7; TRBD2 matches at 7 bases. With V trimmed by 5 bases and J by 0 bases, 11 bases remained unmatched. The CDR3 totals 16 residues. Germline V gene data show CDR1 as SGHDT and CDR2 as YYEEEE. In DNA, the CDR3 is TGTGCCAGCAGAGAGGTAGGAGGGAGGGGCTCCTACGAGCAGTACTTC. Translated: CASREVGGRGSYEQYF.

This chain uses TRBV27 with TRBJ2-5, with D tentatively TRBD2 (5 bases). From germline, CDR1 is MNHEY and CDR2 SMNVEV (reference sequence). Between the trimmed V and J ends, which lost 3 bases and 5 bases, there was a span of 10 bases. The CDR3 has 13 amino acids. The CDR3 DNA reads as TGTGCCAGCAGTTTTGGGGAGTCCGAGACCCAGTACTTC. This gives the protein CASSFGESETQYF.

The rearrangement links TRBV4-3 to TRBJ1-2, with no clear D. Germline CDR1 and CDR2: LGHNA and YSLEER. The CDR3 runs 13 residues. V lost 1 base and J 4 bases, leaving 7 bases between the germline ends. The DNA for the CDR3 is TGCGCCAGCAGCCAAGGCGGGTCCTATGGCTACACCTTC. The encoded protein is CASSQGGSYGYTF.

This clone has more than one count but fewer than ten. CDR3 in DNA: TGCGCCAGCAGCCGCCTACAGGGGGGGAGCACTGAAGCTTTCTTT. Residues: CASSRLQGGSTEAFF. The gene calls are TRBV4-1 and TRBJ1-1; 8 positions agree with TRBD1. V lost 4 bases to trimming and J lost 4 bases; unmatched junction nucleotides: 8. Germline V gene sequence: CDR1 MGHRA, CDR2 YSYEKL. CDR3 size: 15 residues.

A note on this clone: The junction departs from the called germline gene at one end, perhaps through a read error. V usage is TRBV7-2 and J usage is TRBJ2-3, with D tentatively TRBD2 (5 bases). Germline-derived CDR1 and CDR2 are SGHTA and FQGNSA. The CDR3 extends over 14 amino acids. The CDR3 region is CASSLALATDTQYF. The CDR3 DNA sequence: TGTGCCAGCAGCCTAGCCTTGGCCACAGATACGCAGTATTTT.

CDR3 coding DNA: TGCAGCGCCCAGGGACTCTCGGGATCCTATGGCTACACCTTC. Protein sequence: CSAQGLSGSYGYTF. V gene TRBV29-1 combines with J gene TRBJ1-2; a possible D gene is TRBD1 (5 bases). Per the germline V gene, CDR1 is SQVTM and CDR2 is ANQGSEA. V gave up 7 bases and J gave up 4 bases, with 19 bases separating them. The CDR3 loop spans 14 amino acids.

This clone was detected only a few times. V is TRBV7-9 and J is TRBJ2-5; perhaps TRBD1 as D (7 bases). Germline V gene data show CDR1 as SEHNR and CDR2 as FQNEAQ (reference sequence). The CDR3 contains 19 residues. V lost 1 base to trimming and J lost 1 base, with 22 bases between them. The CDR3 nucleotides read TGTGCCAGCAGCTTAGGGGCCACCGGGTACCAGGGGGGCCAAGAGACCCAGTACTTC. Translated: CASSLGATGYQGGQETQYF.